This T cell receptor beta chain was sequenced for a study of blood T cell repertoires in COVID-19. Libraries were prepared by immunoSEQ multiplex PCR; TCRdb keeps only in-frame clonotypes and omits some of them. The table shows under 450,000 clones, with about 91% occurring only once. This CDR3 has 16 amino acids. V was cut by 0 bases and J by 0 bases, with 9 bases left in between. Germline CDR1 is MRHNA and CDR2 is SNTAGT. The V call is TRBV6-4, the J call TRBJ2-1, with D possibly being TRBD2 (6 bases). The clonotype originates from a woman in her thirties or forties with COVID-19, enrolled during active disease. Sequences were obtained from peripheral blood. The CDR3 coding sequence is TGTGCCAGCAGTGACTCGGGACTTGGCTCCTACAATGAGCAGTTCTTC. This gives the protein CASSDSGLGSYNEQFF.